A single sample gave rise to the 21 T cell receptor beta chains below, sequenced in a study of memory CD4+ T cells and cytomegalovirus serostatus. The sort gate was single viable CD3+CD4+CD8-CD45RO+ cells for memory CD4+ T cells. Libraries were prepared by immunoSEQ multiplex PCR; TCRdb keeps only in-frame clonotypes and omits some of them. Among 70,000 or so clones listed, roughly 80% were seen once. The sequencing sample was made of memory CD4+ T cells from blood. The receptors originated from an adult in good health and CMV-seropositive.

The V and J genes are TRBV9 and TRBJ1-5, with D tentatively TRBD1 (6 bases). The V end was cut by 4 bases, the J end by 4 bases, with 12 bases between. CDR3 size: 14 residues. The germline V gene has CDR1 SGDLS and CDR2 YYNGEE. As DNA, the CDR3 is TGTGCCAGCAGCCAGGGGAGGGAGAATCAGCCCCAGCATTTT. This translates into CASSQGRENQPQHF. Looking up the rest from reference TRBV9 and TRBJ1-5 gives the full variable domain: DSGVTQTPKHLITATGQRVTLRCSPRSGDLSVYWYQQSLDQGLQFLIQYYNGEERAKGNILERFSAQQFPDLHSELNLSSLELGDSALYFCASSQGRENQPQHFGDGTRLSIL.

This chain uses TRBV5-6 with TRBJ1-2; 11 nucleotides align to TRBD1. This CDR3 contains 16 residues. Germline V lookup: CDR1 SGHDT, CDR2 YYEEEE. V shed 1 base and J 5 bases; nucleotides not matched to a gene: 7. The CDR3: CASSLSGTGGFYGYTF. The CDR3 bases are TGTGCCAGCAGCTTGTCCGGGACAGGGGGATTTTATGGCTACACCTTC.

The rearrangement uses TRBV7-2 and TRBJ2-7; 9 positions agree with TRBD2. Germline loops: CDR1 SGHTA, CDR2 FQGNSA. The CDR3 totals 14 residues. J gave up 6 bases and V 2 bases, and 5 bases lay outside the gene matches. The CDR3 loop reads CASSLLAGSAEQYF. In DNA form, the CDR3 reads TGTGCCAGCAGCTTACTAGCGGGGAGCGCCGAGCAGTACTTC.

The chain is built from TRBV30 and TRBJ2-1; possibly TRBD1 for D (6 bases). The CDR3 has 16 residues. Trimming left V 2 bases short and J 0 bases short, with 14 bases between. CDR1 is GTSNPN, CDR2 SVGIG, per germline (reference sequence). The CDR3, as DNA: TGTGCCTGGAGTCAGAGGGGGTTGAGCTCCTACAATGAGCAGTTCTTC. As protein: CAWSQRGLSSYNEQFF.

The chain combines TRBV27 with TRBJ2-5; the match to TRBD1 covers 7 bases. The germline CDR1 and CDR2 sequences are MNHEY and SMNVEV (reference sequence). The CDR3 runs 15 residues. The V segment lost 6 bases and the J segment 2 bases; nucleotides outside the gene matches: 9. Written as DNA, the CDR3 is TGTGCCAGCAGGCGAACGGGACAGCCACAAGAGACCCAGTACTTC. Protein product: CASRRTGQPQETQYF.

V gene TRBV5-6 combines with J gene TRBJ2-1; D call uncertain. The CDR3 is 13 amino acids. V was trimmed by 4 bases and J by 10 bases, leaving 15 bases between them. Germline V gene lookup returns CDR1 SGHDT and CDR2 YYEEEE. The CDR3 region has the DNA TGTGCCAGCAGCGGCTTCGCTGGGTACGAGCAGTTCTTC. Its translation: CASSGFAGYEQFF.

V is TRBV5-6 and J is TRBJ1-1; D is perhaps TRBD1 (5 bases). CDR3 size: 15 residues. Trimming left V 4 bases short and J 0 bases short, with 13 bases between. CDR1 is SGHDT, CDR2 YYEEEE, per germline. CDR3 in amino acids: CASSARQRMNTEAFF. The CDR3 DNA follows: TGTGCCAGCAGCGCCCGACAGAGAATGAACACTGAAGCTTTCTTT.

This chain uses TRBV7-2 with TRBJ1-5; a weak D match, TRBD1 (5 bases). V was clipped by 3 bases and J by 2 bases, with 11 bases between them. This CDR3 has 15 amino acids. Germline lookup yields CDR1 SGHTA and CDR2 FQGNSA. The chain's CDR3 is CASSLGPRGNQPQHF. The CDR3 DNA sequence: TGTGCCAGCAGCTTGGGGCCCCGGGGCAATCAGCCCCAGCATTTT.

The V and J genes are TRBV2 and TRBJ2-1, with D possibly being TRBD2 (5 bases). V was clipped by 2 bases and J by 4 bases, with 12 bases between them. The CDR3 totals 15 residues. Germline values: CDR1 SNHLY, CDR2 FYNNEI. In DNA form, the CDR3 reads TGTGCCAGCAGTGAACGTGCGCTAGCTTACAATGAGCAGTTCTTC. This translates into CASSERALAYNEQFF. Based on the CDR3 plus reference TRBV2 and TRBJ2-1, the full variable domain is EPEVTQTPSHQVTQMGQEVILRCVPISNHLYFYWYRQILGQKVEFLVSFYNNEISEKSEIFDDQFSVERPDGSNFTLKIRSTKLEDSAMYFCASSERALAYNEQFFGPGTRLTVL.

The chain has TRBV23-1 and TRBJ2-7, with 7 bases that match TRBD1. TRBV23-1 is an open reading frame whose function is uncertain. The CDR3 is 16 residues long. V dropped 1 base and J dropped 3; count of bases not matched to a gene: 9. The CDR3, as DNA: TGCGCCAGCAGTCAATGGCTAAGGAACAGGGGCTACGAGCAGTACGTC. This codes for CASSQWLRNRGYEQYV.

The V call is TRBV11-3, the J call TRBJ2-1, with D perhaps matching TRBD1 (6 bases). This CDR3 spans 15 amino acids. Germline V gene data show CDR1 as SGHNT and CDR2 as YENEEA. Trimming took off 3 bases at V and 4 bases at J, with 13 bases between the two ends. In DNA form, the CDR3 reads TGTGCCAGCAGCTTGGTCGGGACAACATACAATGAGCAGTTCTTC. This gives the protein CASSLVGTTYNEQFF.

The genes are TRBV5-1 and TRBJ1-1; 7 nucleotides align to TRBD1. This CDR3 has 14 amino acids. Germline loops: CDR1 SGHRS, CDR2 YFSETQ. The ends lost 4 bases at V and 14 bases at J; junction bases unmatched: 17. The CDR3 spells CASSTALPGQVEFF. The CDR3 region has the DNA TGCGCCAGCAGCACCGCCCTTCCCGGACAGGTTGAGTTCTTT.

J is TRBJ1-5 and V is TRBV5-1; TRBD1 matches at 8 bases. Germline CDR1 reads SGHRS; CDR2 reads YFSETQ. The V and J ends lost 4 bases and 6 bases, in that order; junction bases with no gene match: 9. This CDR3 comprises 15 residues. The CDR3 reads CASSPGDRGSQPQHF. The DNA for the CDR3 is TGCGCCAGCAGCCCGGGAGACAGGGGAAGTCAGCCCCAGCATTTT.

This chain connects TRBV7-9 to TRBJ1-2; 7 bases are a match to TRBD1. V trimming: 6 bases; J trimming: 0 bases; junction bases outside the gene matches: 10. Germline V CDR1 and CDR2: SEHNR, FQNEAQ (reference sequence). The CDR3 runs 16 residues. The CDR3 sequence is CASRFAGGTANYGYTF. In DNA form, the CDR3 reads TGTGCCAGCAGGTTCGCTGGGGGGACAGCTAACTATGGCTACACCTTC.

The rearrangement uses TRBV4-1 and TRBJ2-5; TRBD1 aligns across 11 bases. This CDR3 region has 16 residues. Germline V gene data show CDR1 as MGHRA and CDR2 as YSYEKL. J gave up 5 bases and V 4 bases, and 9 bases lay outside the gene matches. Here the CDR3 reads CASSRPRTGGAETQYF. CDR3 coding DNA: TGCGCCAGCAGCCGACCAAGGACAGGGGGCGCGGAGACCCAGTACTTC.

This chain uses TRBV18 with TRBJ2-6; D not certain. Germline CDR1 KGHSH, CDR2 LQKENI. V lost 6 bases, J lost 9 bases, and 12 bases lay in between. The CDR3 runs to 13 residues. CDR3 bases: TGTGCCAGCTCCCTGATGGGTGGCAACGTCCTGACTTTC. This codes for CASSLMGGNVLTF.

This clone was seen a few times. This sequence joins TRBV4-3 and TRBJ2-2; perhaps TRBD2 as D (5 bases). Germline V gene lookup returns CDR1 LGHNA and CDR2 YSLEER. The CDR3 consists of 14 residues. The V and J ends lost 0 bases and 4 bases respectively, with 6 bases between them. CDR3 protein: CASSQEGATGELFF. The CDR3 DNA reads TGCGCCAGCAGCCAAGAGGGAGCCACCGGGGAGCTGTTTTTT.

The chain combines TRBV30 with TRBJ2-2; a weak D match, TRBD1 (5 bases). The CDR3 contains 14 residues. Germline V gene lookup returns CDR1 GTSNPN and CDR2 SVGIG (reference sequence). V was cut by 5 bases and J by 4 bases, with 14 bases left in between. The CDR3 sequence is CAWVKTDSTGELFF. The CDR3 coding sequence is TGTGCCTGGGTCAAGACAGATTCCACCGGGGAGCTGTTTTTT.

The V gene is TRBV4-2, the J gene TRBJ2-7; 7 bases line up with TRBD2. The CDR3 spans 16 residues. Unmatched junction bases numbered 12, after V lost 1 base and J lost 6 bases. Per the germline V gene, CDR1 is LGHNA and CDR2 is YNFKEQ. The CDR3 sequence: CASSQVYPGGSVEQYF. The CDR3 DNA is TGTGCCAGCAGCCAAGTGTATCCGGGGGGATCGGTCGAGCAGTACTTC.

The chain links TRBV12-5 to TRBJ1-5; 7 positions agree with TRBD1. The CDR3 runs 19 residues. In germline, CDR1 is LGHNT, CDR2 FRNRAP. Unmatched junction bases numbered 16, after V lost 5 bases and J lost 0 bases. The CDR3: CASGLSRGTILYSNQPQHF. CDR3 nucleotide sequence: TGTGCTAGTGGTCTCTCCAGGGGGACTATCCTTTATAGCAATCAGCCCCAGCATTTT.

The chain is built from TRBV18 and TRBJ2-6; D not certain. The CDR3 length is 13 residues. The germline CDR1 and CDR2 sequences are KGHSH and LQKENI. Trimming shortened V by 5 bases and J by 8 bases, and 10 bases separated the two germline ends. CDR3 sequence (DNA): TGTGCCAGCTCAGTTACAGAGACCAACGTCCTGACTTTC. As protein: CASSVTETNVLTF.